This T cell receptor (beta chain) was sequenced in a study of blood T cell repertoires in COVID-19. Study information: Samples taken during acute and convalescent COVID-19 were collected in the United States, Italy and Spain. PBMCs, B-cell-depleted T cells, or T cells were the source of the cDNA or gDNA that made up the material.

V lost 4 bases and J 3 bases, leaving 4 bases between the germline ends. Germline CDR1 reads SGHRS; CDR2 reads YFSETQ. CDR3 size: 11 residues. As processed by the authors: Estimation of nucleated cell counts relied on the amplification of reference gene primers. Assay used: immunoSEQ multiplex PCR; TCRdb lists only in-frame clones, some missing. That table furnishes V, J and clone size, whereas the DNA furnished D and trimming. This repertoire shows about 120,000 clones, over 75% found once; its top ten account for approximately 1.9%. The sequencing input was peripheral blood. This TCR came from a human donor with active COVID-19. The donor label of this sample is uncertain. V usage is TRBV5-1 and J usage is TRBJ2-5, with no clear D. CDR3 amino acids: CASSPEETQYF. The CDR3 bases are TGCGCCAGCAGCCCTGAAGAGACCCAGTACTTC. The variable domain in full, with the rest retrieved from reference TRBV5-1 and TRBJ2-5, is KAGVTQTPRYLIKTRGQQVTLSCSPISGHRSVSWYQQTPGQGLQFLFEYFSETQRNKGNFPGRFSGRQFSNSRSEMNVSTLELGDSALYLCASSPEETQYFGPGTRLLVL.